A selection of T cell receptor beta chains follows, all from one sample in a study of cytomegalovirus exposure and HLA in healthy donors. Produced via immunoSEQ multiplex PCR; TCRdb's table is partial and in-frame only. The top ten clones hold around 7% of a sample with around 150,000 clones, about four fifths of them seen once. Material: PBMCs. Receptors were obtained from a male donor in good health and CMV-seropositive. Both conserved end residues are part of each CDR3. Fields, in order: D gene, clone size, J gene, V gene, CDR3 DNA, CDR3 protein. The D gene is left open where the match is weak. Some rows have no size entry. The others give once, few or many, or a class for an expanded clone.

d_gene: TRBD1; abundance: few; j_gene: TRBJ1-4; v_gene: TRBV4-1; CDR3nt: TGCGCCAGCAGCCAAGATTCGGACAGGGGGAATGAAAAACTGTTTTTT; CDR3aa: CASSQDSDRGNEKLFF
d_gene: -; abundance: -; j_gene: TRBJ1-1; v_gene: TRBV4-1; CDR3nt: TGCGCCAGCACCCTTGGGACAGAAGCTTTCTTT; CDR3aa: CASTLGTEAFF
d_gene: -; abundance: -; j_gene: TRBJ1-3; v_gene: TRBV5-4; CDR3nt: TGTGCCAGCAGAAGGGCAGGGTCTGGAAACACCATATATTTT; CDR3aa: CASRRAGSGNTIYF
d_gene: TRBD1; abundance: -; j_gene: TRBJ1-5; v_gene: TRBV7-9; CDR3nt: TGTGCCAGCAGCTTATCGCAGGGGGGTCAGCCCCAGCATTTT; CDR3aa: CASSLSQGGQPQHF
d_gene: TRBD1; abundance: -; j_gene: TRBJ1-1; v_gene: TRBV6-6; CDR3nt: TGTGCCAGCAGCCACGGACAGGTTGAAGCTTTCTTT; CDR3aa: CASSHGQVEAFF
d_gene: TRBD1; abundance: few; j_gene: TRBJ1-4; v_gene: TRBV6-5; CDR3nt: TGTGCCAGCAGAACGGGACAGGGGAATGAAAAACTGTTTTTT; CDR3aa: CASRTGQGNEKLFF
d_gene: TRBD1; abundance: -; j_gene: TRBJ2-2; v_gene: TRBV5-1; CDR3nt: TGCGCCAGCAGCTTGGCCGCGGACAGGGATTGGACCGGGGAGCTGTTTTTT; CDR3aa: CASSLAADRDWTGELFF
d_gene: TRBD1; abundance: -; j_gene: TRBJ1-2; v_gene: TRBV28; CDR3nt: TGTGCCAGCAGTTCTCCCGGGACAGTCTATGGCTACACCTTC; CDR3aa: CASSSPGTVYGYTF
d_gene: -; abundance: -; j_gene: TRBJ1-1; v_gene: TRBV7-8; CDR3nt: TGTGCCAGCAGCGAAGACAGGTTGATGAACACTGAAGCTTTCTTT; CDR3aa: CASSEDRLMNTEAFF
d_gene: TRBD1; abundance: -; j_gene: TRBJ1-4; v_gene: TRBV30; CDR3nt: TGTGCCTGGAGGACCGGGACAGGGAATGAAAAACTGTTTTTT; CDR3aa: CAWRTGTGNEKLFF
d_gene: -; abundance: -; j_gene: TRBJ2-1; v_gene: TRBV5-6; CDR3nt: TGTGCCAGCAGCTTGGGCCGCGAGGGTGAGCAGTTCTTC; CDR3aa: CASSLGREGEQFF
d_gene: -; abundance: -; j_gene: TRBJ2-7; v_gene: TRBV30; CDR3nt: TGTGCCTGGAGTGTTGGGGCGATCTACGAGCAGTACTTC; CDR3aa: CAWSVGAIYEQYF
d_gene: TRBD1; abundance: -; j_gene: TRBJ1-1; v_gene: TRBV2; CDR3nt: TGTGCCAGCAGCGGCCGAGGGGGTCCACAGGGGGAAGCTTTCTTT; CDR3aa: CASSGRGGPQGEAFF
d_gene: TRBD1; abundance: -; j_gene: TRBJ2-2; v_gene: TRBV5-4; CDR3nt: TGTGCCAGCACCCGAGGGGGCCCGAACACCGGGGAGCTGTTTTTT; CDR3aa: CASTRGGPNTGELFF
d_gene: -; abundance: -; j_gene: TRBJ2-3; v_gene: TRBV2; CDR3nt: TGTGCCAAAGGCGGGAAGGGAACCCCAGATACGCAGTATTTT; CDR3aa: CAKGGKGTPDTQYF
d_gene: -; abundance: -; j_gene: TRBJ2-5; v_gene: TRBV7-8; CDR3nt: TGTGCCAGCAGTATCCGGGGGGCTGGAGAGACCCAGTACTTC; CDR3aa: CASSIRGAGETQYF
d_gene: -; abundance: -; j_gene: TRBJ1-2; v_gene: TRBV15; CDR3nt: -; CDR3aa: CATRGASVGYGNTF
d_gene: TRBD2; abundance: -; j_gene: TRBJ2-5; v_gene: TRBV4-1; CDR3nt: TGCGCCAGCAGCCAAGGGAGGGGACTAGCCGGAGAGACCCAGTACTTC; CDR3aa: CASSQGRGLAGETQYF
d_gene: -; abundance: -; j_gene: TRBJ1-4; v_gene: TRBV19; CDR3nt: TGTGCCAACTCCTCGGGGGGGACTCCCTTTGGACGCGAAAAACTGTTTTTT; CDR3aa: CANSSGGTPFGREKLFF
d_gene: TRBD2; abundance: -; j_gene: TRBJ2-7; v_gene: TRBV4-3; CDR3nt: TGCGCCAGCAGCCAAGAGGCGGGGGGTACGTACGAGCAGTACTTC; CDR3aa: CASSQEAGGTYEQYF
d_gene: -; abundance: -; j_gene: TRBJ1-2; v_gene: TRBV7-9; CDR3nt: TGTGCCAGCAGCTTAGGCTTGGCCAATGGCTACACCTTC; CDR3aa: CASSLGLANGYTF
d_gene: -; abundance: -; j_gene: TRBJ1-5; v_gene: TRBV6-1; CDR3nt: TGTGCCAGCAGTATAGACCCTGGGGGCGATCAGCCCCAGCATTTT; CDR3aa: CASSIDPGGDQPQHF
d_gene: -; abundance: -; j_gene: TRBJ1-6; v_gene: TRBV7-8; CDR3nt: TGTGCCAGCAGTGATACTAGGAATTCACCCCTCCACTTT; CDR3aa: CASSDTRNSPLHF
d_gene: TRBD2; abundance: once; j_gene: TRBJ2-1; v_gene: TRBV19; CDR3nt: TGTGCCAGTAATACCGGGACTAGCGACGCTGGCCGGTTCTTC; CDR3aa: CASNTGTSDAGRFF
d_gene: TRBD1; abundance: once; j_gene: TRBJ1-2; v_gene: TRBV12-5; CDR3nt: TGTGCTAGTGGCCCGACAGGGGACTACTATGGCTACACCTTC; CDR3aa: CASGPTGDYYGYTF
d_gene: -; abundance: -; j_gene: TRBJ2-7; v_gene: TRBV30; CDR3nt: TGTGCCTGGAAGAGGAGCCCGGCCTCCTACGAGCAGTACTTC; CDR3aa: CAWKRSPASYEQYF
d_gene: TRBD2; abundance: once; j_gene: TRBJ2-1; v_gene: TRBV4-1; CDR3nt: TGCGCCAGCAGTCAACTTAGCGGGGGGTACAACAATGAGCAGTTCTTC; CDR3aa: CASSQLSGGYNNEQFF
d_gene: -; abundance: -; j_gene: TRBJ1-2; v_gene: TRBV10-1; CDR3nt: TGCGCCAGTACCGACACTTACTATGGCTACACCTTC; CDR3aa: CASTDTYYGYTF
d_gene: TRBD1; abundance: -; j_gene: TRBJ2-1; v_gene: TRBV27; CDR3nt: TGTGCCAGGGGAGACAGGGTCAGGGATGAGCAGTTCTTC; CDR3aa: CARGDRVRDEQFF
d_gene: -; abundance: -; j_gene: TRBJ2-7; v_gene: TRBV4-1; CDR3nt: TGCGCCAGCAGCCAAGAGCATGGCAGGGGGCAGTACTTC; CDR3aa: CASSQEHGRGQYF
d_gene: TRBD2; abundance: -; j_gene: TRBJ2-5; v_gene: TRBV19; CDR3nt: TGTGCCAGTAGTCCTCAGACAAGCGGGAGGGAGACCCAGTACTTC; CDR3aa: CASSPQTSGRETQYF
d_gene: -; abundance: -; j_gene: TRBJ1-1; v_gene: TRBV6-5; CDR3nt: TGTGCCAGCACCCGCGGGTCAAACACTGAAGCTTTCTTT; CDR3aa: CASTRGSNTEAFF
d_gene: -; abundance: -; j_gene: TRBJ2-3; v_gene: TRBV10-3; CDR3nt: TGTGCCATCAGTTCTCGCGGGATGTCAGATACGCAGTATTTT; CDR3aa: CAISSRGMSDTQYF
d_gene: TRBD1; abundance: -; j_gene: TRBJ2-7; v_gene: TRBV18; CDR3nt: TGTGCCAGCTCACCCTGGGACAGGGAGAAGGCCATTAACTACGAGCAGTACTTC; CDR3aa: CASSPWDREKAINYEQYF
d_gene: TRBD1; abundance: -; j_gene: TRBJ1-2; v_gene: TRBV10-3; CDR3nt: TGTGCCATCAGTCCGCAGGGGGGTAACTATGGCTACACCTTC; CDR3aa: CAISPQGGNYGYTF
d_gene: TRBD1; abundance: -; j_gene: TRBJ1-5; v_gene: TRBV9; CDR3nt: TGTGCCAGCAGCCCCCGGGACAGCTATCAGCCCCAGCATTTT; CDR3aa: CASSPRDSYQPQHF
d_gene: -; abundance: -; j_gene: TRBJ1-2; v_gene: TRBV4-1; CDR3nt: TGCGCCAGCAGCAACCCGCCCCGGGGTAGTAACTATGGCTACACCTTC; CDR3aa: CASSNPPRGSNYGYTF
d_gene: TRBD2; abundance: -; j_gene: TRBJ2-3; v_gene: TRBV29-1; CDR3nt: TGCAGCGTAAAGCGGGGGGAGGGTTTAACAGATACGCAGTATTTT; CDR3aa: CSVKRGEGLTDTQYF
d_gene: TRBD1; abundance: -; j_gene: TRBJ2-7; v_gene: TRBV9; CDR3nt: TGTGCCAGCAGCCCGGGACAGGCTCCCTACGAGCAGTACTTC; CDR3aa: CASSPGQAPYEQYF
d_gene: TRBD1; abundance: -; j_gene: TRBJ2-7; v_gene: TRBV9; CDR3nt: TGTGCCAGCAGCGTAGATGGGACAGGCATCGAGCAGTACTTC; CDR3aa: CASSVDGTGIEQYF
d_gene: -; abundance: few; j_gene: TRBJ1-1; v_gene: TRBV6-6; CDR3nt: TGTGCCAGCAGTCCCGAGGCTGGGGGGAGGGTAACTGAAGCTTTCTTT; CDR3aa: CASSPEAGGRVTEAFF
d_gene: -; abundance: -; j_gene: TRBJ2-7; v_gene: TRBV6-5; CDR3nt: TGTGCCAGCAGTTACGAGGGAGCCTACGAGCAGTACTTC; CDR3aa: CASSYEGAYEQYF
d_gene: -; abundance: -; j_gene: TRBJ2-1; v_gene: TRBV14; CDR3nt: TGTGCCAGCAGCCAACCCGAGGACAGCCTTAAGTTCTTC; CDR3aa: CASSQPEDSLKFF
d_gene: -; abundance: -; j_gene: TRBJ2-2; v_gene: TRBV11-2; CDR3nt: TGTGCCAGCAGCTTAGATATCGGGAACACCGGGGAGCTGTTTTTT; CDR3aa: CASSLDIGNTGELFF
d_gene: -; abundance: -; j_gene: TRBJ1-5; v_gene: TRBV27; CDR3nt: TGTGCCAGCAGGTCTGGAGGGTATAGCAATCAGCCCCAGCATTTT; CDR3aa: CASRSGGYSNQPQHF
d_gene: -; abundance: -; j_gene: TRBJ2-3; v_gene: TRBV9; CDR3nt: TGTGCCAGCAGCGTAGAGGGGGAAAGCACAGATACGCAGTATTTT; CDR3aa: CASSVEGESTDTQYF
d_gene: -; abundance: -; j_gene: TRBJ2-2; v_gene: TRBV11-2; CDR3nt: TGTGCCAGCAGCTTAGCCGGCGGGGAGCTGTTTTTT; CDR3aa: CASSLAGGELFF
d_gene: -; abundance: -; j_gene: TRBJ2-7; v_gene: TRBV6-5; CDR3nt: TGTGCCAGCAGTTACAGGTTAGCGCACGAAGGGTACGAGCAGTACTTC; CDR3aa: CASSYRLAHEGYEQYF
d_gene: -; abundance: -; j_gene: TRBJ2-6; v_gene: TRBV11-2; CDR3nt: TGTGCCAGCAGCCCGCGTAGGGGCTCTGGGGCCAACGTCCTGACTTTC; CDR3aa: CASSPRRGSGANVLTF
d_gene: TRBD1; abundance: once; j_gene: TRBJ1-2; v_gene: TRBV25-1; CDR3nt: TGTGCCACTTCGGACAGGGGGTATGGCTACACCTTC; CDR3aa: CATSDRGYGYTF
d_gene: -; abundance: -; j_gene: TRBJ2-1; v_gene: TRBV2; CDR3nt: TGTGCCAGCAGCGAAGTCCTCGCGGGGGCCGGCAATGAGCAGTTCTTC; CDR3aa: CASSEVLAGAGNEQFF
d_gene: -; abundance: -; j_gene: TRBJ2-6; v_gene: TRBV6-5; CDR3nt: TGTGCCAGCAGTTACTCGGCCTTCTCTGGGGCCAACGTCCTGACTTTC; CDR3aa: CASSYSAFSGANVLTF
d_gene: TRBD1; abundance: -; j_gene: TRBJ1-1; v_gene: TRBV2; CDR3nt: TGTGCCAGCAGTATTATCAGGACAGGCACTGAAGCTTTCTTT; CDR3aa: CASSIIRTGTEAFF
d_gene: TRBD1; abundance: -; j_gene: TRBJ2-1; v_gene: TRBV5-1; CDR3nt: TGCGCCAGGGGACCCCGGACAGGGAATGAGCAGTTCTTC; CDR3aa: CARGPRTGNEQFF
d_gene: TRBD2; abundance: -; j_gene: TRBJ2-1; v_gene: TRBV2; CDR3nt: TGTGCCAGCAGCTGGACTAGCGGACACAATGAGCAGTTCTTC; CDR3aa: CASSWTSGHNEQFF
d_gene: -; abundance: -; j_gene: TRBJ1-2; v_gene: TRBV23-1; CDR3nt: TGCGCCAGCAGTCAATCTAGAGCAATCGGCTACACCTTC; CDR3aa: CASSQSRAIGYTF
d_gene: -; abundance: -; j_gene: TRBJ1-6; v_gene: TRBV7-2; CDR3nt: TGTGCCAGCAGCTTTTGGGAGTTCCTGAATTCACCCCTCCACTTT; CDR3aa: CASSFWEFLNSPLHF
d_gene: -; abundance: -; j_gene: TRBJ1-5; v_gene: TRBV7-9; CDR3nt: TGTGCCAGCAGCTTAGAAGGGGGACAGCCCCAGCATTTT; CDR3aa: CASSLEGGQPQHF
d_gene: TRBD1; abundance: -; j_gene: TRBJ1-4; v_gene: TRBV27; CDR3nt: TGTGCCAGCAGGACAGGGGTTGAAAAACTGTTTTTT; CDR3aa: CASRTGVEKLFF